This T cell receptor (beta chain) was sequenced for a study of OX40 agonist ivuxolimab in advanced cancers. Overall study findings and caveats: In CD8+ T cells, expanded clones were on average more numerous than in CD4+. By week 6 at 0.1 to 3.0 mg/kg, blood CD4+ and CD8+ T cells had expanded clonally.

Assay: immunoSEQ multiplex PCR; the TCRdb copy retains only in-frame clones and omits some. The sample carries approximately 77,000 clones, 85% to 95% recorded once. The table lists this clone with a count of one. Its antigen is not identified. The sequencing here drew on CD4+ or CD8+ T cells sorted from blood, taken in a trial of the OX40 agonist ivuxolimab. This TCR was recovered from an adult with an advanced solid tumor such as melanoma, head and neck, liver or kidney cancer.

Here the CDR3 reads CARTGQMNTEAFF. The CDR3 region has the DNA TGTGCCCGTACGGGACAGATGAACACTGAAGCTTTCTTT. The chain is built from TRBV30 and TRBJ1-1; 7 bases fit TRBD1. Germline lookup yields CDR1 GTSNPN and CDR2 SVGIG (reference sequence). CDR3 length: 13 amino acids. Trimming cost V 8 bases and J 0 bases; bases outside gene matches: 6.